The source of this T cell receptor beta chain is a study of blood T cell repertoires in COVID-19. At the level of the study: Donors in the United States, Italy and Spain gave samples during acute or convalescent COVID-19. T cells, B-cell-depleted T cells, or PBMCs supplied cDNA or gDNA.

Germline V gene sequence: CDR1 SGHVS, CDR2 FQNEAQ. V lost 3 bases to trimming and J lost 2 bases, with 7 bases between them. This CDR3 has 13 amino acids. Per the original methods: Reference gene primer amplification yielded estimated nucleated cell counts. TCRdb's table, derived via immunoSEQ multiplex PCR, lists solely in-frame clones and lacks some. V, J and clone size were drawn from that table, and D and trimming were deduced from the DNA. This table has 120,000 or so clones, 85% appearing once. The sequenced sample consisted of peripheral blood. The clonotype comes from an elderly woman with acute or convalescent COVID-19. V and J are TRBV7-8 and TRBJ1-2; D remains unclear. This chain's CDR3 is CASSLAVNYGYTF. The CDR3 region has the DNA TGTGCCAGCAGCTTGGCGGTGAACTATGGCTACACCTTC.